A single sample is the source of the 18 T cell receptor beta chains below, sequenced in a study of immune characterization of retroperitoneal liposarcoma. Each CDR3 protein gets one entry after TCRdb re-called the PCR reads with MiXCR. This table has thousands of distinct CDR3 sequences, about 29% appearing once. Input material: tumor tissue. The receptors here all came from a female donor with retroperitoneal liposarcoma.

Only a few counts were recorded for this clonotype. The chain uses TRBV5-1 and TRBJ2-2, with D perhaps matching TRBD1 (5 bases). V gave up 0 bases and J gave up 7 bases, with 13 bases separating them. CDR1 is SGHRS and CDR2 is YFSETQ in the germline V gene. This CDR3 contains 15 residues. The CDR3 spells CASSLGDSYIGELFF. In DNA form, the CDR3 reads TGCGCCAGCAGCTTGGGAGACAGTTATATCGGGGAGCTGTTTTTT.

This clonotype is medium-sized. The chain joins TRBV12-3 or TRBV12-4 to TRBJ2-5; either TRBD1 or TRBD2 may fit D (5 bases each). V lost 3 bases, J lost 1 base, and 12 bases lay in between. The CDR3 covers 15 residues. In nucleotides, the CDR3 is TGTGCCAGCAGTTTTGGGGGAACTATCCAAGAGACCCAGTACTTC. As protein: CASSFGGTIQETQYF.

This clonotype was recorded a few times. The CDR3 nucleotides read TGTGCCACCAGTGATTTTCGCGGGGGGGCCTTAAACACCGGGGAGCTGTTTTTT. Translating it yields CATSDFRGGALNTGELFF. The gene calls are TRBV24-1 and TRBJ2-2; TRBD2 matches 9 bases. V shed 1 base and J 2 bases; nucleotides not matched to a gene: 7. CDR3 size: 18 residues. The V gene's germline CDR1 is KGHDR and CDR2 SFDVKD.

This clonotype was found many times. The CDR3 nucleotides are TGTGCCAGCCAGGGACAGGGGGCGGCCGAGCAGTACTTC. It codes for CASQGQGAAEQYF. This chain connects TRBV11-1 to TRBJ2-1; 12 nucleotides align to TRBD1. The end of the DNA is better explained by TRBJ2-7, so the J call may be wrong. Germline loops: CDR1 SGHAT, CDR2 FQDESV (reference sequence). This CDR3 spans 13 amino acids.

By proportion, this clonotype is medium-sized. The chain links TRBV6-6 to TRBJ2-7; D is unresolved. V was pared by 5 bases and J by 2 bases, with 4 bases between. Germline V gene lookup returns CDR1 MNHNY and CDR2 SVGAGI (reference sequence). The CDR3 consists of 11 residues. The CDR3 bases are TGTGCCAGCAGTCACACCTACGAGCAGTACTTC. Amino acids: CASSHTYEQYF.

This clonotype was seen at least ten times. The CDR3 reads CASSLSPLPQVGIQFF. The CDR3 DNA is TGTGCCAGCAGTTTATCTCCTCTTCCCCAAGTAGGCATTCAGTTCTTC. The gene calls are TRBV12-3 or TRBV12-4 and TRBJ2-1; unclear D gene. There are 16 residues in the CDR3. Trimming left V 2 bases short and J 13 bases short, with 24 bases between.

This chain connects TRBV6-1 to TRBJ2-4; weak D call: TRBD1 (8 bases). The DNA end is a closer match to TRBJ2-5, so the J assignment may be wrong. This CDR3 has 13 residues. Germline assignment: CDR1 MNHNS and CDR2 SASEGT. For the CDR3, the DNA is TGTGCCAGCACCACCACAGGGGGGGGGACCCAGTACTTC. Residues: CASTTTGGGTQYF.

Turning to this clonotype: Just one base apart from a much larger clone, this may be a read error. This rearrangement joins TRBV7-8 to TRBJ2-1, with 9 bases identical to TRBD1. V was clipped by 5 bases and J by 10 bases; unmatched bases: 12. CDR1 and CDR2 from the germline V gene are SGHVS and FQNEAQ. The CDR3 runs to 15 residues. The CDR3 nucleotides are TGTGCCAGCAGCCCAAGGGGACAGGGTATAGGCGAGCAGTTCTTC. The encoded protein is CASSPRGQGIGEQFF.

The chain recombines TRBV6-1 with TRBJ2-7; D possibly corresponds to TRBD1 (6 bases). The germline V gene has CDR1 MNHNS and CDR2 SASEGT. The CDR3 totals 15 residues. Trimming left V 0 bases short and J 0 bases short, with 9 bases between. The CDR3 DNA is TGTGCCAGCAGTGAAGCGACAGGCGACTCCTACGAGCAGTACTTC. Its translation: CASSEATGDSYEQYF.

This clonotype appeared a few times. The V and J genes are TRBV4-1 and TRBJ2-2, with D hard to call. The CDR3 length is 18 residues. Germline values: CDR1 MGHRA, CDR2 YSYEKL. Trimming removed 2 bases from V and 7 bases from J, with 23 bases in between. The CDR3 DNA reads as TGCGCCAGCAGCCAACCCCTCCCCCTACTTGTATTAGACGGGGAGCTGTTTTTT. It translates to CASSQPLPLLVLDGELFF.

Relative to its sample, this clonotype is medium-sized. V and J are TRBV11-3 and TRBJ2-5; D may be TRBD1 or TRBD2 (7 bases each). Trimming took off 3 bases at V and 10 bases at J, with 15 bases between the two ends. Per the germline V gene, CDR1 is SGHNT and CDR2 is YENEEA. This CDR3 spans 13 amino acids. CDR3 bases: TGTGCCAGCAGCTTGACAGGGAGCGGGGTCCAGTACTTC. Residues: CASSLTGSGVQYF.

Only a few counts were recorded for this clonotype. This chain uses TRBV5-1 with TRBJ2-4, with a weak D call TRBD1 (5 bases). V lost 7 bases and J lost 3, with 11 bases in between. Per germline, CDR1 SGHRS and CDR2 YFSETQ. CDR3 length equals 13 residues. CDR3 sequence: CASSGQGKNIQYF. CDR3 in DNA: TGCGCCAGCTCAGGGCAGGGCAAAAACATTCAGTACTTC.

This clonotype was observed many times. The V gene is TRBV11-3, the J gene TRBJ2-1, with TRBD2 identical over 7 bases. From germline, CDR1 is SGHNT and CDR2 YENEEA. V shed 1 base and J 4 bases; nucleotides not matched to a gene: 4. This CDR3 spans 15 amino acids. The CDR3 is CASSLVAGAYNEQFF. The CDR3, as DNA: TGTGCCAGCAGCTTAGTTGCGGGAGCATACAATGAGCAGTTCTTC.

This clonotype ranks as medium-sized. The V and J genes are TRBV7-9 and TRBJ1-6; D is possibly TRBD1 (5 bases). Germline V gene lookup returns CDR1 SEHNR and CDR2 FQNEAQ (reference sequence). V was clipped by 0 bases and J by 5 bases, with 8 bases between them. CDR3 size: 15 residues. CDR3 loop: CASSLAGQNNSPLHF. The CDR3 bases are TGTGCCAGCAGCTTAGCTGGACAAAATAATTCACCCCTCCACTTT.

There are many counts of this clonotype. J is TRBJ1-2 and V is TRBV12-3 or TRBV12-4; D ambiguous. This CDR3 has 14 residues. V gave up 8 bases and J gave up 2 bases, with 15 bases separating them. DNA for the CDR3: TGTGCCAGCCGTCGCGGGAGTAAGAACTATGGCTACACCTTC. It translates to CASRRGSKNYGYTF.

V is TRBV27 and J is TRBJ1-2; 8 nucleotides match TRBD1. V lost 3 bases and J lost 1; bases outside the gene matches: 7. Per the germline V gene, CDR1 is MNHEY and CDR2 is SMNVEV (reference sequence). The CDR3 consists of 16 residues. The CDR3 DNA sequence: TGTGCCAGCAGTTTCAGTCGGGACAGGAGTAACTATGGCTACACCTTC. This sequence encodes CASSFSRDRSNYGYTF.

The chain has TRBV20-1 and TRBJ2-1; 9 nucleotides align to TRBD2. Per the germline V gene, CDR1 is DFQATT and CDR2 is SNEGSKA (reference sequence). J lost 3 bases, V lost 1 base, and 1 base had no gene match. The CDR3 sequence is 14 residues long. The CDR3 loop is CSARVSGSYNEQFF. In nucleotides, the CDR3 is TGCAGTGCTAGAGTTAGCGGGAGCTACAATGAGCAGTTCTTC.

This clonotype was seen a few times. This chain joins TRBV12-3 or TRBV12-4 and TRBJ2-5; no definite D call. The germline V and J ends were trimmed by 4 bases and 4 bases, with 16 bases remaining between them. This CDR3 is built from 15 residues. This chain's CDR3 is CASSSGSTMLETQYF. The CDR3 DNA is TGTGCCAGCAGTTCTGGTTCCACCATGTTAGAGACCCAGTACTTC.